The next 13 T cell receptor beta chains were all read from a single sample in a study of blood T cell repertoires in COVID-19. Using immunoSEQ multiplex PCR, the repertoire was profiled, and TCRdb retains in-frame clones only, with some absent. The data contain under 100,000 clones, 85% of them singletons. The sample comprised peripheral blood. These receptors came from an older man with active or convalescent COVID-19.

This chain connects TRBV5-1 to TRBJ2-1; 9 bases fit TRBD2. The CDR3 sequence is 14 residues long. The V and J ends lost 2 bases and 9 bases, in that order; junction bases with no gene match: 6. CDR1 is SGHRS, CDR2 YFSETQ, per germline. This chain's CDR3 is CASSLWTSVSEQFF. CDR3 in DNA: TGCGCCAGCAGCTTATGGACTAGCGTAAGTGAGCAGTTCTTC.

In DNA, the CDR3 is TGTGCCAGCAGGGGGCGGCAGTCACTTAATGAAAAACTGTTTTTT. As protein: CASRGRQSLNEKLFF. The V call is TRBV6-5, the J call TRBJ1-4; possibly TRBD1 for D (5 bases). CDR3 length equals 15 residues. CDR1 and CDR2 (germline): MNHEY, SVGAGI. V lost 6 bases and J lost 4, with 15 bases in between.

V and J are TRBV5-1 and TRBJ1-5; D not certain. The CDR3 runs to 12 residues. The germline gives CDR1 SGHRS, CDR2 YFSETQ. Trimming shortened V by 4 bases and J by 7 bases, and 9 bases separated the two germline ends. The DNA for the CDR3 is TGCGCCAGCAGCGTCTCGGGGCAGCCCCAGCATTTT. Protein: CASSVSGQPQHF.

There are a few counts of this clone. The chain combines TRBV28 with TRBJ1-5, with D maybe TRBD1 (5 bases). Germline V gene data show CDR1 as MDHEN and CDR2 as SYDVKM. CDR3 length: 12 residues. The V end lost 10 bases, the J end lost 6 bases, and 13 bases lay between the germline ends. The CDR3 is CATTDGAQPQHF. Here the CDR3 DNA reads TGTGCCACCACGGATGGGGCTCAGCCCCAGCATTTT.

The chain uses TRBV5-4 and TRBJ2-3; weak D call: TRBD2 (6 bases). The CDR3 extends over 15 amino acids. Between the trimmed V and J ends, which lost 6 bases and 2 bases, there was a span of 16 bases. CDR1 is SGHNT, CDR2 YYREEE, per germline (reference sequence). The DNA of the CDR3 is TGTGCCAGCACCCCGGGGGTAACGAACACAGATACGCAGTATTTT. Its protein product is CASTPGVTNTDTQYF.

The chain uses TRBV30 and TRBJ2-1; 10 nucleotides match TRBD2. This CDR3 has 15 residues. V dropped 3 bases and J dropped 2; count of bases not matched to a gene: 4. CDR1 and CDR2 from the germline V gene are GTSNPN and SVGIG (reference sequence). CDR3 in amino acids: CAWRKAGGPYNEQFF. Written as DNA, the CDR3 is TGTGCCTGGAGAAAAGCGGGAGGGCCCTACAATGAGCAGTTCTTC.

CDR3 region: CASSTDRASVQPQHF. As DNA, the CDR3 is TGTGCCAGTAGTACTGACAGGGCGTCCGTTCAGCCCCAGCATTTT. The chain couples TRBV19 to TRBJ1-5; TRBD1 matches at 7 bases. Germline V gene data show CDR1 as LNHDA and CDR2 as SQIVND (reference sequence). J lost 6 bases, V lost 4 bases, and 9 bases had no gene match. The CDR3 extends over 15 amino acids.

The chain is built from TRBV6-6 and TRBJ2-3, with a weak D call TRBD1 (5 bases). The length of the CDR3 is 14 residues. CDR1 and CDR2 from the germline V gene are MNHNY and SVGAGI (reference sequence). With 7 bases removed from V and 3 bases from J, the gap between germline ends came to 14 bases. For the CDR3, the DNA is TGTGCCAGCACCCGACAGCGCGGTACAGATACGCAGTATTTT. It codes for CASTRQRGTDTQYF.

The chain carries TRBV28 and TRBJ2-7; 7 nucleotides match TRBD2. This CDR3 spans 17 amino acids. Germline CDR1 and CDR2: MDHEN and SYDVKM. Trimming removed 5 bases from V and 1 base from J; junction bases left unmatched: 14. This CDR3 reads CASSRRGGRGISYEQYV. The CDR3 bases are TGTGCCAGCAGTAGGCGGGGAGGGCGGGGGATTTCCTACGAGCAGTACGTC.

The rearrangement uses TRBV27 and TRBJ2-5; D is perhaps TRBD1 (5 bases). Trimming stripped 2 bases from V and 7 bases from J, with 26 bases between. The germline V gene has CDR1 MNHEY and CDR2 SMNVEV (reference sequence). The CDR3 length is 18 residues. CDR3 sequence reads: CASSLRGARHPFAWTQYF. The DNA for the CDR3 is TGTGCCAGCAGTTTAAGGGGCGCGCGACACCCATTTGCGTGGACCCAGTACTTC.

This chain connects TRBV10-2 to TRBJ1-2; D gene ambiguous. This CDR3 contains 14 residues. The V gene lost 2 bases and the J gene lost 5 bases, with 12 bases spanning the gap. Germline-derived CDR1 and CDR2 are WSHSY and SAAADI. The CDR3 DNA reads as TGCGCCAGCAGTGAGCCTCCTAATTTGTATGGCTACACCTTC. Amino acids: CASSEPPNLYGYTF.

Here the CDR3 DNA reads TGCAGCGTTGAAGCATTAGTTAGAGACACTGAAGCTTTCTTT. Its protein is CSVEALVRDTEAFF. The rearrangement links TRBV29-1 to TRBJ1-1; D gene uncertain. Trimming shortened V by 1 base and J by 3 bases, and 12 bases separated the two germline ends. The CDR3 extends over 14 amino acids. Germline V gene sequence: CDR1 SQVTM, CDR2 ANQGSEA.

The V gene is TRBV28, the J gene TRBJ2-2; 10 bases line up with TRBD1. The germline gives CDR1 MDHEN, CDR2 SYDVKM. Trimming removed 6 bases from V and 6 bases from J; junction bases left unmatched: 10. The CDR3 contains 16 residues. The CDR3 DNA reads TGTGCCAGCAGCCCAATTTTGACAGGGGGCTCCGGGGAGCTGTTTTTT. Amino acid sequence: CASSPILTGGSGELFF.